This T cell receptor beta chain was sequenced during a study of blood T cell repertoires in COVID-19. Across the whole study: T cells, B-cell-depleted T cells, or PBMCs supplied cDNA or gDNA.

Methods used by the authors: Reference gene primer amplification in the assay estimated nucleated cell counts. TCRdb's copy holds only in-frame clones and misses some; the assay was immunoSEQ multiplex PCR. V and J calls and clone size are given by that table; D and trimming were obtained from the DNA. Seen here are roughly 250,000 clones, about 85% observed once, and the top ten hold about 6%. Study members were between roughly 18 and 89 years old and lived in fewer than 30 US regions. Assignments of participants to cohorts depended upon their own reported clinical history. The CDR3 spans 16 residues. The germline gives CDR1 SGHAT, CDR2 FQNNGV. The ends lost 1 base at V and 2 bases at J; junction bases unmatched: 7.

The sample taken for sequencing was PBMCs or T cells enriched from blood (not recorded which). The rearrangement links TRBV11-2 to TRBJ2-5; 7 bases agree with TRBD2. This clonotype originated in a woman under 40 with acute COVID-19. The CDR3 region has the DNA TGTGCCAGCAGCTTAGGTTCCCCGGGACTACAAGAGACCCAGTACTTC. Residues: CASSLGSPGLQETQYF. The variable domain in full, completed from reference TRBV11-2 and TRBJ2-5, reads EAGVAQSPRYKIIEKRQSVAFWCNPISGHATLYWYQQILGQGPKLLIQFQNNGVVDDSQLPKDRFSAERLKGVDSTLKIQPAKLEDSAVYLCASSLGSPGLQETQYFGPGTRLLVL.